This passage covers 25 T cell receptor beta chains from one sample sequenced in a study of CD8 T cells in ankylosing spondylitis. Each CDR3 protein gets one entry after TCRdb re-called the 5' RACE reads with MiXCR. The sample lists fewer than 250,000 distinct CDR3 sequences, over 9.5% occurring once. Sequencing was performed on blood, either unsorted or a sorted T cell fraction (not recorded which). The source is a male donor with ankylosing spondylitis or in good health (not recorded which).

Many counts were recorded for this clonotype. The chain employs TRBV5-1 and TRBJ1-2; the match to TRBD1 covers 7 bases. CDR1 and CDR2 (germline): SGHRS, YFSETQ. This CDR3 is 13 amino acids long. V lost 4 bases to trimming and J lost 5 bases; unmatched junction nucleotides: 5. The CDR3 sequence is CASSIGTAYGYTF. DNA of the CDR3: TGCGCCAGCAGCATAGGGACAGCATATGGCTACACCTTC.

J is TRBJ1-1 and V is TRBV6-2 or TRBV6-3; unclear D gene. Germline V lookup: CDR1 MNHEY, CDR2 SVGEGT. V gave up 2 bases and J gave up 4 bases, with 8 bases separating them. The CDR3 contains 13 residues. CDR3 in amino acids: CASSYGETTEAFF. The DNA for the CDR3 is TGTGCCAGCAGTTACGGGGAGACCACTGAAGCTTTCTTT.

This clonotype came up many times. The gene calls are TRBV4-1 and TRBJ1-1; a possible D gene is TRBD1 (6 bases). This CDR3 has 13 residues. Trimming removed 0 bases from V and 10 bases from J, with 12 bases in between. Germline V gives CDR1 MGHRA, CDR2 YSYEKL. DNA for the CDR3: TGCGCCAGCAGCCAAGAGAGGGGGTTGATAGCTTTCTTT. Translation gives CASSQERGLIAFF.

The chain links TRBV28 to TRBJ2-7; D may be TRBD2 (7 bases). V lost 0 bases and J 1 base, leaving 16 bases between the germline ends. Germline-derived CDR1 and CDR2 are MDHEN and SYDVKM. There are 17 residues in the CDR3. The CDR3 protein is CASSLWGSGGVSYEQYF. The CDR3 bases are TGTGCCAGCAGTTTATGGGGTTCGGGGGGCGTTTCCTACGAGCAGTACTTC.

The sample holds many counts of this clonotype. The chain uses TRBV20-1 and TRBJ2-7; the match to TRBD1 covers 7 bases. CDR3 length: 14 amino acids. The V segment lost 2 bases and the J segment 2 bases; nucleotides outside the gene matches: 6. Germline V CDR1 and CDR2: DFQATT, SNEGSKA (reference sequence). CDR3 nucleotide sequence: TGCAGTGCTAGACGTCCGGGACAGACCTACGAGCAGTACTTC. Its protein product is CSARRPGQTYEQYF.

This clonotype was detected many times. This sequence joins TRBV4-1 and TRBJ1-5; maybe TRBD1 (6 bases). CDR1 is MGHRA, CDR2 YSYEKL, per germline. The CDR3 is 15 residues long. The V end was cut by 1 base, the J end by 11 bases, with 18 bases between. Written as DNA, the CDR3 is TGCGCCAGCAGCCAAGCGGGACACGGGCAAGGGGCCCAGCATTTT. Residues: CASSQAGHGQGAQHF.

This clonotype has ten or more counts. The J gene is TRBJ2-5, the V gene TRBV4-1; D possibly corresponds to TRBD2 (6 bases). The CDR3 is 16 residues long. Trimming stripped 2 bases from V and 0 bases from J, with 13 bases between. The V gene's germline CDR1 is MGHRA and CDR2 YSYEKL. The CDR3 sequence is CASSQLYSGNQETQYF. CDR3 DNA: TGCGCCAGCAGCCAACTTTATAGCGGAAACCAAGAGACCCAGTACTTC.

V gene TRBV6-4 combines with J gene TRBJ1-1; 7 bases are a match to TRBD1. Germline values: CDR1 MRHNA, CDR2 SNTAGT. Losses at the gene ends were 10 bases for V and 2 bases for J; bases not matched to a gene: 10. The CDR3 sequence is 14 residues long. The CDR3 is CATDYRGLNTEAFF. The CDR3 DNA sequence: TGTGCCACCGATTACAGGGGATTAAACACTGAAGCTTTCTTT.

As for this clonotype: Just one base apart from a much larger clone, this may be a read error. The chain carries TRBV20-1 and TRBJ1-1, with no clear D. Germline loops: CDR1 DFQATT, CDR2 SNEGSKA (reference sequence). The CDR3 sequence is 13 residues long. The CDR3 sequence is CSAWAPAGTGAFF. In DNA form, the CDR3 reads TGCAGTGCCTGGGCCCCGGCGGGCACTGGAGCTTTCTTT.

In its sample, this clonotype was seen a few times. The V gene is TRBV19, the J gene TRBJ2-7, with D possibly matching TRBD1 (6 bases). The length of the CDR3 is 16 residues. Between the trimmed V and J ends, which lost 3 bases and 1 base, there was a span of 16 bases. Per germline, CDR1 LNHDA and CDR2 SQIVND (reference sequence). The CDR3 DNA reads TGTGCCAGTAGTATCGGGTGGTCGCAGGGGTCCTACGAGCAGTACTTC. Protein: CASSIGWSQGSYEQYF.

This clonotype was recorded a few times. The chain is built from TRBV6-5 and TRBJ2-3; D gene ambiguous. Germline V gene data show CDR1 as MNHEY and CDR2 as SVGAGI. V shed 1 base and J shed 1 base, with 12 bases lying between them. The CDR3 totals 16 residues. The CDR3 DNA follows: TGTGCCAGCAGTTACTGGAGTCAGAGAGGCACAGATACGCAGTATTTT. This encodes CASSYWSQRGTDTQYF.

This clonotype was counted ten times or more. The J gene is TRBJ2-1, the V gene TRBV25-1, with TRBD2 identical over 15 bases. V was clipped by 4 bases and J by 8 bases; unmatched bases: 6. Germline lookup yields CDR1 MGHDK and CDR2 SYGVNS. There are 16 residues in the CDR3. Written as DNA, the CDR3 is TGTGCCAGCAGTGTCGGGACTAGCGGGGGGACTTATGAGCAGTTCTTC. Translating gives CASSVGTSGGTYEQFF.

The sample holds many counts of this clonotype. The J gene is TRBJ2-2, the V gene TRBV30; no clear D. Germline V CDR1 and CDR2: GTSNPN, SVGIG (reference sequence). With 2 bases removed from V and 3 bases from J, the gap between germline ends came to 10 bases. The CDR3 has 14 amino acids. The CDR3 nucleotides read TGTGCCTGGAGTTCGGACCCATACACCGGGGAGCTGTTTTTT. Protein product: CAWSSDPYTGELFF.

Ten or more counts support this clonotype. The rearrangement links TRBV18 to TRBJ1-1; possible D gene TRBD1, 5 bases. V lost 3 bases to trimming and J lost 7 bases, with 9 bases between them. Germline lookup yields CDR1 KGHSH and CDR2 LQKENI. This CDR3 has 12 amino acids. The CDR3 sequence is CASSPGQGEAFF. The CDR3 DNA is TGTGCCAGCTCACCCGGGCAGGGTGAAGCTTTCTTT. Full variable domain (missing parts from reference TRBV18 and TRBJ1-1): NAGVMQNPRHLVRRRGQEARLRCSPMKGHSHVYWYRQLPEEGLKFMVYLQKENIIDESGMPKERFSAEFPKEGPSILRIQQVVRGDSAAYFCASSPGQGEAFFGQGTRLTVV.

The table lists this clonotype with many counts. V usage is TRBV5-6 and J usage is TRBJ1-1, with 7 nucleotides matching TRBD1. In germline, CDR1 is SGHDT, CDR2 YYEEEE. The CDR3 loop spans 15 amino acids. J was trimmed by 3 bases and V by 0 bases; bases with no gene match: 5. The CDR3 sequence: CASSLAQGGDTEAFF. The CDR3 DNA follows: TGTGCCAGCAGCTTGGCGCAGGGGGGAGACACTGAAGCTTTCTTT.

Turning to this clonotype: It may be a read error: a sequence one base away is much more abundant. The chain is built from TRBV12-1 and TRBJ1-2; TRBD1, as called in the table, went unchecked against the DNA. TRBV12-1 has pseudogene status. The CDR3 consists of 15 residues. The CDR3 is CASSLTGTDGHGYTF. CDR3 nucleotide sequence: TGTGCCAGCAGCTTGACAGGGACGGATGGCCATGGCTACACCTTC.

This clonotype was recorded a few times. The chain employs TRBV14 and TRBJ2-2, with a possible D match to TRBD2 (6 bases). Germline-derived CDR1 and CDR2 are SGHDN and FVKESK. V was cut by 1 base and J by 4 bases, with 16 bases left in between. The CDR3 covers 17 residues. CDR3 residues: CASSQVGGAESTGELFF. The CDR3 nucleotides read TGTGCCAGCAGCCAAGTGGGCGGGGCAGAATCCACCGGGGAGCTGTTTTTT.

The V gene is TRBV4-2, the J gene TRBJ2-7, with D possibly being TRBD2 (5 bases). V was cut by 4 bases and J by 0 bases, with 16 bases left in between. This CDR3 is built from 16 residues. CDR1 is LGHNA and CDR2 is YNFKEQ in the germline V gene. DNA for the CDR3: TGTGCCAGCAGCCCTATTGAGGGCTCGAGCTCCTACGAGCAGTACTTC. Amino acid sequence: CASSPIEGSSSYEQYF.

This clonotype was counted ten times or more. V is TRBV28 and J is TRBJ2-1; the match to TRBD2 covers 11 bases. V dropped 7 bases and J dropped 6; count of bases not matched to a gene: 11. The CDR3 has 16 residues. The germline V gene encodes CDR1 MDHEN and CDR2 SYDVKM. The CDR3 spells CASTIISGRAGNEQFF. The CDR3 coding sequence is TGTGCCAGCACCATCATTAGCGGGAGGGCCGGCAATGAGCAGTTCTTC.

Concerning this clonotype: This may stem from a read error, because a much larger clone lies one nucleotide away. This chain's CDR3 is CASSFGIPMNTEAFF. CDR3 bases: TGCGCCAGCAGCTTTGGCATTCCAATGAACACTGAAGCTTTCTTT. The genes are TRBV5-1 and TRBJ1-1; no definite D call. Germline lookup yields CDR1 SGHRS and CDR2 YFSETQ. Trimming removed 2 bases from V and 0 bases from J, with 11 bases in between. The length of the CDR3 is 15 residues.

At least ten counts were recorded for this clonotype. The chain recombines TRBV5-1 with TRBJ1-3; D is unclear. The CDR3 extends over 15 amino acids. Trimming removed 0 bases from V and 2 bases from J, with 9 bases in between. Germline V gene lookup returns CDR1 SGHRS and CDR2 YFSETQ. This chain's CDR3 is CASSLESKAGNTIYF. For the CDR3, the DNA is TGCGCCAGCAGCTTGGAGAGTAAAGCTGGAAACACCATATATTTT.

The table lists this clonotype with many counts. CDR3 loop: CAISDGLETDTQYF. Written as DNA, the CDR3 is TGTGCCATCAGTGACGGCCTTGAGACAGATACGCAGTATTTT. The rearrangement joins TRBV10-3 to TRBJ2-3; D unresolved. CDR1 ENHRY and CDR2 SYGVKD come from the germline V gene. V was shortened by 3 bases and J by 3 bases, with 10 bases between the two germline ends. This CDR3 has 14 residues.

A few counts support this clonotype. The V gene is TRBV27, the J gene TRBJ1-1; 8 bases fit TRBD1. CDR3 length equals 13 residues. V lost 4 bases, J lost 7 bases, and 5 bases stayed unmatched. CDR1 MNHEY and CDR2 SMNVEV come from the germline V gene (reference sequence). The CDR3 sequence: CASSSDRVGEAFF. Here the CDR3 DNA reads TGTGCCAGCAGTTCGGACAGGGTCGGTGAAGCTTTCTTT.

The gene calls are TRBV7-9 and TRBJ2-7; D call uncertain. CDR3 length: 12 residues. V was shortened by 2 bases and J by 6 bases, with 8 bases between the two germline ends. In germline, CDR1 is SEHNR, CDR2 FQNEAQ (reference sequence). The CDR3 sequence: CASSLYGGEQYF. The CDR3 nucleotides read TGTGCCAGCAGCTTATACGGTGGCGAGCAGTACTTC.

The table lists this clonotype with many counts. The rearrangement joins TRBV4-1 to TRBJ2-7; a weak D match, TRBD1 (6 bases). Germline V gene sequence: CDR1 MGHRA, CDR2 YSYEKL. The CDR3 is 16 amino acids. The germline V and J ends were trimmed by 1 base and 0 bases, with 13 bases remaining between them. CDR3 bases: TGCGCCAGCAGCCAAGCCCCGACAGGAGCCTCCTACGAGCAGTACTTC. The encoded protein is CASSQAPTGASYEQYF.